These T cell receptor beta chains were read from a single sample in a study of cytomegalovirus exposure and HLA in healthy donors. Clones were sequenced by immunoSEQ multiplex PCR, and TCRdb holds only the in-frame ones, with some missing. The data hold some 150,000 clones, with roughly 79% observed a single time. Material for sequencing was PBMCs. Receptor source: a woman in her forties or fifties in good health and CMV-seronegative. CDR3s include the opening cysteine and the closing phenylalanine or tryptophan. Each record gives: clone size, J gene, D gene, V gene, CDR3 protein, CDR3 DNA. D genes are given only for firm matches. A row's size may be missing; if present it is once, few, many or a size class.

>-|TRBJ1-2|TRBD1|TRBV6-5
CASSSIKMTGGDGYTF
TGTGCCAGCAGTTCAATCAAAATGACAGGGGGCGACGGCTACACCTTC
>-|TRBJ2-1|TRBD2|TRBV18
CASSPGLAEYNEQFF
TGTGCCAGCTCCCCGGGACTAGCGGAGTACAATGAGCAGTTCTTC
>few|TRBJ2-1|TRBD2|TRBV7-8
CASSFKRETHNEQFF
TGTGCCAGCAGCTTCAAGCGGGAGACCCACAATGAGCAGTTCTTC
>-|TRBJ1-3|-|TRBV9
CASSVAPGSGNTIYF
TGTGCCAGCAGCGTAGCTCCAGGCTCTGGAAACACCATATATTTT
>few|TRBJ1-1|-|TRBV19
CASSMKLLNTEAFF
TGTGCCAGTAGTATGAAGCTTTTGAACACTGAAGCTTTCTTT
>-|TRBJ2-5|TRBD1|TRBV7-6
CASSWGQETQYF
TGTGCCAGCAGCTGGGGACAGGAGACCCAGTACTTC
>-|TRBJ1-2|-|TRBV7-9
CASSSFPVIYGYTF
TGTGCCAGCAGCTCATTTCCGGTCATCTATGGCTACACCTTC
>-|TRBJ2-3|TRBD1|TRBV6-5
CASSLGQGYAQYF
TGTGCCAGCAGTTTGGGACAGGGGTATGCGCAGTATTTT
>once|TRBJ1-2|TRBD1|TRBV9
CASSVGLGDRGYGYTF
TGTGCCAGCAGCGTAGGTTTGGGGGACAGGGGCTATGGCTACACCTTC
>-|TRBJ1-3|TRBD1|TRBV15
CASNRGSSGNTIYF
TGTGCCAGTAACAGGGGATCCTCTGGAAACACCATATATTTT
>-|TRBJ1-2|-|TRBV7-2
CASSLSGTSYGYTF
TGTGCCAGCAGCTTATCCGGGACAAGCTATGGCTACACCTTC
>-|TRBJ1-1|-|TRBV4-1
CASSHRGPLNTEAFF
TGCGCCAGCAGCCACCGCGGCCCTCTGAACACTGAAGCTTTCTTT
>-|TRBJ1-1|TRBD1|TRBV5-6
CASSFPDRLNTEAFF
TGTGCCAGCAGCTTTCCGGACAGGCTGAACACTGAAGCTTTCTTT
>-|TRBJ2-5|TRBD1|TRBV7-9
CASSTWTGGVETQYF
TGTGCCAGCAGCACCTGGACAGGGGGCGTAGAGACCCAGTACTTC
>-|TRBJ1-1|TRBD1|TRBV7-9
CASSRYAGTATEAFF
TGTGCCAGCAGCCGATATGCCGGGACAGCGACTGAAGCTTTCTTT
>-|TRBJ2-1|TRBD2|TRBV18
CASSRGLAGAYNEQFF
TGTGCCAGCTCACGTGGACTAGCGGGAGCCTACAATGAGCAGTTCTTC